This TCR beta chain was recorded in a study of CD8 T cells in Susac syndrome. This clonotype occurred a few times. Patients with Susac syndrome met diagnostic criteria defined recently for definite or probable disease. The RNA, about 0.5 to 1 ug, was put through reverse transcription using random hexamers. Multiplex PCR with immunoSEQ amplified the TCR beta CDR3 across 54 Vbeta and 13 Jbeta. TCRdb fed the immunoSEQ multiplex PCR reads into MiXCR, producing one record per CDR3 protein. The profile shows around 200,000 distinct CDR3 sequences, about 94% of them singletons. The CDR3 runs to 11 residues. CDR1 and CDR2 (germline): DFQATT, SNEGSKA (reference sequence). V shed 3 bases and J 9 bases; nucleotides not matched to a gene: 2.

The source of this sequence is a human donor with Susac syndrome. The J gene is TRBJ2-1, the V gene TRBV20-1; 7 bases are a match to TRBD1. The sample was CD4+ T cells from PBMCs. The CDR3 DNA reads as TGCAGTGCTAGGGCAGGGGGTGAGCAGTTCTTC. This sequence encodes CSARAGGEQFF.